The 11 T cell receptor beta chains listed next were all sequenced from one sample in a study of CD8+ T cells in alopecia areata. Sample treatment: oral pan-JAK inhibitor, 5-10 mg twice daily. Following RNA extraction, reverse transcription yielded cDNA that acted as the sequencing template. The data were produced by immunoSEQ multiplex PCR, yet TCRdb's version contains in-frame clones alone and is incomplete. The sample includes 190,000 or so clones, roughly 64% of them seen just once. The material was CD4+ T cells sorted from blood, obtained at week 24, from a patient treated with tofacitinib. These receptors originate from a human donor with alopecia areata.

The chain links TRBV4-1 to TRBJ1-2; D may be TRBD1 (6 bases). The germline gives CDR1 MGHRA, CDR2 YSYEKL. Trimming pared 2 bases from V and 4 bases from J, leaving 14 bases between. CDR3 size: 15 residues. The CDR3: CASSQPGARGYGYTF. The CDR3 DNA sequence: TGCGCCAGCAGCCAACCGGGGGCTCGGGGCTATGGCTACACCTTC.

CDR3 nucleotides: TGTGCCAGCAGCCTCCCAACCGGGTCAGTTCAAGAGACCCAGTACTTC. Translated: CASSLPTGSVQETQYF. The chain is built from TRBV7-9 and TRBJ2-5; D is uncertain. Germline assignment: CDR1 SEHNR and CDR2 FQNEAQ (reference sequence). CDR3 length equals 16 residues. The V end lost 5 bases, the J end lost 2 bases, and 18 bases lay between the germline ends. The variable domain in full, with the rest retrieved from reference TRBV7-9 and TRBJ2-5, is DTGVSQNPRHKITKRGQNVTFRCDPISEHNRLYWYRQTLGQGPEFLTYFQNEAQLEKSRLLSDRFSAERPKGSFSTLEIQRTEQGDSAMYLCASSLPTGSVQETQYFGPGTRLLVL.

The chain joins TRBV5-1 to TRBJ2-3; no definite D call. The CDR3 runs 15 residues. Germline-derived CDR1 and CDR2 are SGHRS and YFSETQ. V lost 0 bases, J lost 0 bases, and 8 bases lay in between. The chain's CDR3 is CASSLGVSSTDTQYF. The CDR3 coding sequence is TGCGCCAGCAGCTTGGGCGTGTCTAGCACAGATACGCAGTATTTT.

CDR3 bases: TGTGCCTGGAGGGTCAGCGGGAGTTCCCACGAGCAGTACTTC. Translating it yields CAWRVSGSSHEQYF. The gene calls are TRBV30 and TRBJ2-7, with 8 bases that match TRBD2. The CDR3 loop spans 14 amino acids. V shed 3 bases, J shed 5 bases, and the junction held 9 bases outside the gene matches. Germline values: CDR1 GTSNPN, CDR2 SVGIG (reference sequence).

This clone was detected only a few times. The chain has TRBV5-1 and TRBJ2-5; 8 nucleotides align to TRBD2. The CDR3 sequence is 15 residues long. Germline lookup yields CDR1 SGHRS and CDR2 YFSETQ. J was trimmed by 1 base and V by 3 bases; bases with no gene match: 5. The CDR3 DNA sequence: TGCGCCAGCAGCTCTCTAGCGGGCCTCCAAGAGACCCAGTACTTC. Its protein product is CASSSLAGLQETQYF.

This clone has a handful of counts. Here the CDR3 DNA reads TGCAGCGAGGGACAGGGGGCTGGGGCCAACGTCCTGACTTTC. This gives the protein CSEGQGAGANVLTF. V and J are TRBV29-1 and TRBJ2-6; 11 bases agree with TRBD1. J gave up 2 bases and V 7 bases, and 1 base lay outside the gene matches. This CDR3 region has 14 residues. CDR1 and CDR2 from the germline V gene are SQVTM and ANQGSEA.

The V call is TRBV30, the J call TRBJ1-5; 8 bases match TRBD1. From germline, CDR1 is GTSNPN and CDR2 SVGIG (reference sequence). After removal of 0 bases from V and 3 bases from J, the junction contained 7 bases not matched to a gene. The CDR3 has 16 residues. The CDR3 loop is CAWSVLGQGPNQPQHF. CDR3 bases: TGTGCCTGGAGTGTACTAGGACAGGGACCCAATCAGCCCCAGCATTTT.

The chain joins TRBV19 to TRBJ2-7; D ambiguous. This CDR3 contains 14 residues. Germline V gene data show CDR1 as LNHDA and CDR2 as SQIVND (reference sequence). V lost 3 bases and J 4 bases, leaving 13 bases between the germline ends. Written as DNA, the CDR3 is TGTGCCAGTAGTATCGGACGGGTAGGATACGAGCAGTACTTC. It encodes CASSIGRVGYEQYF.

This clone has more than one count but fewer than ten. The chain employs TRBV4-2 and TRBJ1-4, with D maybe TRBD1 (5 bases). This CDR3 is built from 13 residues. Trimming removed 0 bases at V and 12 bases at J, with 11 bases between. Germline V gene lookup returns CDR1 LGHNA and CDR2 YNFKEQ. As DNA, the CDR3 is TGTGCCAGCAGCCAAGATATCGGGGGGGAACTGTTTTTT. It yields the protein CASSQDIGGELFF.

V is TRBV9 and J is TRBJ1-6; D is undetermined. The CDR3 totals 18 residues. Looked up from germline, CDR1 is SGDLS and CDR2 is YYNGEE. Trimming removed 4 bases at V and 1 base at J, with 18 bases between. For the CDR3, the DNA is TGTGCCAGCAGCCTCAGTGGGCAGCTGGGATCCTATAATTCACCCCTCCACTTT. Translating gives CASSLSGQLGSYNSPLHF.

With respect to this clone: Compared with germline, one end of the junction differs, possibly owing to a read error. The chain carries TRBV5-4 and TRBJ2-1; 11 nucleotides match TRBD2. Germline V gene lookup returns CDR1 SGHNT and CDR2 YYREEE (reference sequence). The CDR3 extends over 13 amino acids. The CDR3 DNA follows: TGTGCCAGCGGCTTACTAGCGGGGGATGAGCAGTTCTTC. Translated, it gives CASGLLAGDEQFF.